This TCR beta chain was profiled in a study of T cell repertoires in cytomegalovirus infection. Regarding the study as a whole: Summed frequency of shared TCR beta families picked out CMV carriers who also had the relevant HLA.

TCRdb processed the reads anew with MiXCR; each CDR3 protein has one entry. The table has some 62,000 distinct CDR3 sequences, around 20% seen once. This clonotype showed up just a few times. As yet, its antigen is unknown. This receptor was identified in a human donor in good health (CMV status not recorded). Some clones in this sample may be carry-over from other donors' samples. Here the sequenced sample was CD8+ T cells from cultured PBMCs, taken from culture after CMV antigen stimulation.

CDR3 region: CASSSTSGNYEQYF. In DNA, the CDR3 is TGTGCCAGCAGCTCGACCTCCGGAAACTACGAGCAGTACTTC. The chain couples TRBV7-9 to TRBJ2-7; D not certain. CDR1 is SEHNR, CDR2 FQNEAQ, per germline (reference sequence). With 4 bases removed from V and 3 bases from J, the gap between germline ends came to 13 bases. The CDR3 is 14 residues long.